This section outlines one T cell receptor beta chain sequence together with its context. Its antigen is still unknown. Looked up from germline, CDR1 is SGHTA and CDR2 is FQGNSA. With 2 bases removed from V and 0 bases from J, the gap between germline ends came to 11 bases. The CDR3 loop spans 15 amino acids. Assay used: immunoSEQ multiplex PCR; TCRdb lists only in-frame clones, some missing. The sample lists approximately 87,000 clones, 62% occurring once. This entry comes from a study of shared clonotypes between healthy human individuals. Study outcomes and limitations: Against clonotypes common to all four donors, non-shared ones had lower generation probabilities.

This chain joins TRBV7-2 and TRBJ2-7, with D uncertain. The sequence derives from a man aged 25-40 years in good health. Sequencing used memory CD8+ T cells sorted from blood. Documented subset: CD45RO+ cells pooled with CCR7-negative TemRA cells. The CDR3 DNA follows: TGTGCCAGCAGCTTATATGGCAGCCACTCCTACGAGCAGTACTTC. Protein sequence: CASSLYGSHSYEQYF. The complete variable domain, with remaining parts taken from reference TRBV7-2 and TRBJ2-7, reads GAGVSQSPSNKVTEKGKDVELRCDPISGHTALYWYRQSLGQGLEFLIYFQGNSAPDKSGLPSDRFSAERTGGSVSTLTIQRTQQEDSAVYLCASSLYGSHSYEQYFGPGTRLTVT.